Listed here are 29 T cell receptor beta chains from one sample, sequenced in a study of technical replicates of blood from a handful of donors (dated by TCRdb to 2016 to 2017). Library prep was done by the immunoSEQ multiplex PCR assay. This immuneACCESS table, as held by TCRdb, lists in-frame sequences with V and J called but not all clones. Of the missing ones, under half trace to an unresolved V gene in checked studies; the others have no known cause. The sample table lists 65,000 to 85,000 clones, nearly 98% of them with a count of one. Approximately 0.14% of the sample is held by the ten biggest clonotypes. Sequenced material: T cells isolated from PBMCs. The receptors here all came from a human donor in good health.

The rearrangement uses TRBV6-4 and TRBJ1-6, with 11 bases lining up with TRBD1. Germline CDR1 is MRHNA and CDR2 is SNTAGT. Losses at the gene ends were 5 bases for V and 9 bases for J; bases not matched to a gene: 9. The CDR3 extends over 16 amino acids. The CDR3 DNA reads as TGTGCCAGCAGTCAGTCCGGGACAGGGGGTAGTTCACCCCTCCACTTT. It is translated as CASSQSGTGGSSPLHF.

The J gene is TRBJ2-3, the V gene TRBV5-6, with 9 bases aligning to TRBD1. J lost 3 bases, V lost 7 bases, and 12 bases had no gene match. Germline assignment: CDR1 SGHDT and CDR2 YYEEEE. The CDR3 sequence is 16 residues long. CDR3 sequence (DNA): TGTGCCAGCCTAAGACAGGGGGATTTTATGACAGATACGCAGTATTTT. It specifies CASLRQGDFMTDTQYF.

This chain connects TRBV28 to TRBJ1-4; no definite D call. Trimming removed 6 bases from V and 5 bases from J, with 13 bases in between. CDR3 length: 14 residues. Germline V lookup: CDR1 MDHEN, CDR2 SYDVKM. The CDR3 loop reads CASRSRVKNEKLFF. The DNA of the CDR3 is TGTGCCAGCAGGAGTCGCGTAAAGAATGAAAAACTGTTTTTT.

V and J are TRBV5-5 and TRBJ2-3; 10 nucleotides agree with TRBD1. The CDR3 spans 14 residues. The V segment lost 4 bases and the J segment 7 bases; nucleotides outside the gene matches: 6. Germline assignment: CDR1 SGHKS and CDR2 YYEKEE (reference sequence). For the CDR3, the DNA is TGTGCCAGCAGCCAGGGACAGGGGTCAAATACGCAGTATTTT. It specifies CASSQGQGSNTQYF. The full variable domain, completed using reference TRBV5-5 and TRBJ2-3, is DAGVTQSPTHLIKTRGQQVTLRCSPISGHKSVSWYQQVLGQGPQFIFQYYEKEERGRGNFPDRFSARQFPNYSSELNVNALLLGDSALYLCASSQGQGSNTQYFGPGTRLTVL.

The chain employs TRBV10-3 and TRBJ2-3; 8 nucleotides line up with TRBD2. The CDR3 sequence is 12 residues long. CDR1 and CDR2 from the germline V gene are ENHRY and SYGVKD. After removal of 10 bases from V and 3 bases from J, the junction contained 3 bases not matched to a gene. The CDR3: CASSGGTDTQYF. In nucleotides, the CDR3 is TGTGCCAGCAGCGGGGGAACAGATACGCAGTATTTT.

CDR3 in amino acids: CASSLSTQPQHF. Here the CDR3 DNA reads TGTGCCAGCAGCTTGAGTACTCAGCCCCAGCATTTT. The chain has TRBV7-8 and TRBJ1-5; the D is unclear. Germline V lookup: CDR1 SGHVS, CDR2 FQNEAQ. The CDR3 runs to 12 residues. Trimming took 3 bases from V and 6 from J, leaving 6 bases between them.

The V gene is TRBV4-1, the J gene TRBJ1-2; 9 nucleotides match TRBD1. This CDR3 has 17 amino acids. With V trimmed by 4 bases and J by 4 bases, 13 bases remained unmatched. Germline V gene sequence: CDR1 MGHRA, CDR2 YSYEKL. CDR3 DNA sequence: TGCGCCAGCAGCCGACCTCCGGGACAGGGCATAGGCTATGGCTACACCTTC. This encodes CASSRPPGQGIGYGYTF.

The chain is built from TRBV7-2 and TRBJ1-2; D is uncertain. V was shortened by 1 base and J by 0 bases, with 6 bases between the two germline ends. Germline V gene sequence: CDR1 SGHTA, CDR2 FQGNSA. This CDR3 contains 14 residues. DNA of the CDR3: TGTGCCAGCAGCTTAGGTTCAGCTAACTATGGCTACACCTTC. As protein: CASSLGSANYGYTF.

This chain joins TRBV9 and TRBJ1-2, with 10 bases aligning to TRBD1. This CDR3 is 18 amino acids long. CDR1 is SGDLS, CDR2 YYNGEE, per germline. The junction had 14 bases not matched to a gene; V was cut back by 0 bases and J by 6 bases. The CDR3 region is CASSVVSQSGQGWNGYTF. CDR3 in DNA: TGTGCCAGCAGCGTAGTTTCCCAATCGGGACAGGGGTGGAATGGCTACACCTTC.

CDR3 amino acids: CASSGQWNTEAFF. In DNA form, the CDR3 reads TGTGCCAGCAGTGGACAATGGAACACTGAAGCTTTCTTT. This chain uses TRBV6-1 with TRBJ1-1, with unresolved D. The CDR3 runs 13 residues. From germline, CDR1 is MNHNS and CDR2 SASEGT. V was cut by 4 bases and J by 1 base, with 7 bases left in between.

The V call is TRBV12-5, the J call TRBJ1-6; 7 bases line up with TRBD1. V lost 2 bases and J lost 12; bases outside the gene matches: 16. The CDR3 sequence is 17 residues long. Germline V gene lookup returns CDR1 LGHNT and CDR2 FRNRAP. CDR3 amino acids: CASGLILTGTELIPLHF. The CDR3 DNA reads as TGTGCTAGTGGTTTGATCCTGACGGGGACAGAATTAATACCCCTCCACTTT. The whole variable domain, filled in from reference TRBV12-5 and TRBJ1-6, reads DARVTQTPRHKVTEMGQEVTMRCQPILGHNTVFWYRQTMMQGLELLAYFRNRAPLDDSGMPKDRFSAEMPDATLATLKIQPSEPRDSAVYFCASGLILTGTELIPLHFGNGTRLTVT.

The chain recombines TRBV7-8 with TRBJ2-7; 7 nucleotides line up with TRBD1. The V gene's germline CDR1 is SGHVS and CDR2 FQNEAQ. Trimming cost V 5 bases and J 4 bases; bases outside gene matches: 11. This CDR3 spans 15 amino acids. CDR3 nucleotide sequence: TGTGCCAGCAGCAGACCCTGGGACAGATTATACGAGCAGTACTTC. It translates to CASSRPWDRLYEQYF.

The CDR3 DNA is TGTGCCAGCAGTAGATTAGCAGGGCTCCTTAGCACAGATACGCAGTATTTT. Encoded protein: CASSRLAGLLSTDTQYF. V and J are TRBV28 and TRBJ2-3; TRBD1 is a possible D gene (5 bases). Germline V gene lookup returns CDR1 MDHEN and CDR2 SYDVKM. This CDR3 is built from 17 residues. Trimming removed 5 bases from V and 0 bases from J, with 18 bases in between.

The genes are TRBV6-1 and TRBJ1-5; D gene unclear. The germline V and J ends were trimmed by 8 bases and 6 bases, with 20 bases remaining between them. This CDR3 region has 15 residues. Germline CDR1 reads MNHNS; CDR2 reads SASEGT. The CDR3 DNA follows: TGTGCCAGCTGCCTGGGAGAGGGAGCGGTTCAGCCCCAGCATTTT. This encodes CASCLGEGAVQPQHF.

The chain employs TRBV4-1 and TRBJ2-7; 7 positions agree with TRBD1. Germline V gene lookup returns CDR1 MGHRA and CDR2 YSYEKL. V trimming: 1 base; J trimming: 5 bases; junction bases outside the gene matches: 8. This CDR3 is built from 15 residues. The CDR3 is CASSQGGTVEDEQYF. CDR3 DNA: TGCGCCAGCAGCCAAGGGGGGACAGTCGAAGACGAGCAGTACTTC.

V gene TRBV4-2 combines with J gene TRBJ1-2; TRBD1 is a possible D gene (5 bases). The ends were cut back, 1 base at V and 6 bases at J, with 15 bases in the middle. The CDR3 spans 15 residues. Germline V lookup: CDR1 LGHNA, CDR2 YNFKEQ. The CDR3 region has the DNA TGTGCCAGCAGCCAAGCCGGTGAGCAGGGTCATGGCTACACCTTC. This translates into CASSQAGEQGHGYTF.

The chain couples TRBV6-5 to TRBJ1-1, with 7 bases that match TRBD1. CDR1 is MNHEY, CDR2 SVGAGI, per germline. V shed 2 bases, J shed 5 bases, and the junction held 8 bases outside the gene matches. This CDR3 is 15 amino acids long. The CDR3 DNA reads TGTGCCAGCAGTTACGGTACAGGGGAAGAGACTGAAGCTTTCTTT. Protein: CASSYGTGEETEAFF.

CDR3 bases: TGTGCCAGCAGTTCCCCAACCGGACAAGGCTATGAAAAACTGTTTTTT. Encoded protein: CASSSPTGQGYEKLFF. The genes are TRBV27 and TRBJ1-4, with D possibly being TRBD1 (5 bases). Trimming shortened V by 4 bases and J by 6 bases, and 18 bases separated the two germline ends. The CDR3 sequence is 16 residues long. Germline CDR1 and CDR2: MNHEY and SMNVEV (reference sequence). The full variable domain, in which reference TRBV27 and TRBJ1-4 provide the parts outside the CDR3, is EAQVTQNPRYLITVTGKKLTVTCSQNMNHEYMSWYRQDPGLGLRQIYYSMNVEVTDKGDVPEGYKVSRKEKRNFPLILESPSPNQTSLYFCASSSPTGQGYEKLFFGSGTQLSVL.

CDR3 in amino acids: CATYSQGTEAFF. CDR3 bases: TGTGCTACGTACTCACAGGGGACTGAAGCTTTCTTT. The rearrangement links TRBV30 to TRBJ1-1; 7 nucleotides line up with TRBD1. Germline V gives CDR1 GTSNPN, CDR2 SVGIG (reference sequence). The CDR3 runs to 12 residues.

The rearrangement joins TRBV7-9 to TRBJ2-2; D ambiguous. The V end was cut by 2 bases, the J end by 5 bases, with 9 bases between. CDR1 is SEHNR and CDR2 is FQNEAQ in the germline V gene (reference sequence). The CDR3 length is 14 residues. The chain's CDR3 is CASSLSPGTGELFF. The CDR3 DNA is TGTGCCAGCAGCTTATCCCCCGGGACCGGGGAGCTGTTTTTT. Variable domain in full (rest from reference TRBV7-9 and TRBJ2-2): DTGVSQNPRHKITKRGQNVTFRCDPISEHNRLYWYRQTLGQGPEFLTYFQNEAQLEKSRLLSDRFSAERPKGSFSTLEIQRTEQGDSAMYLCASSLSPGTGELFFGEGSRLTVL.

CDR3 DNA: TGCGCCAGCAGTAATATGACACTCCGCGGACGGGGTTTATGCGAGCAGTACTTC. This encodes CASSNMTLRGRGLCEQYF. The chain uses TRBV23-1 and TRBJ2-7; D might be TRBD2 (5 bases). TRBV23-1 qualifies as an ORF whose function is uncertain. V was pared by 5 bases and J by 6 bases, with 29 bases between. CDR3 length equals 18 residues.

The CDR3 region has the DNA TGTGCCAGCAGCCAACAGGGGGAAGATGGCTACACCTTC. It yields the protein CASSQQGEDGYTF. The chain combines TRBV6-5 with TRBJ1-2, with 8 bases lining up with TRBD1. The germline gives CDR1 MNHEY, CDR2 SVGAGI. This CDR3 spans 13 amino acids. V lost 6 bases and J lost 6; bases outside the gene matches: 6.

DNA for the CDR3: TGTGCCAGCAGTGCGATAGCGGGGGGCCTACAAGAGACCCAGTACTTC. Residues: CASSAIAGGLQETQYF. The V gene is TRBV6-1, the J gene TRBJ2-5; the match to TRBD2 covers 10 bases. With V trimmed by 4 bases and J by 2 bases, 7 bases remained unmatched. CDR3 size: 16 residues. Germline V CDR1 and CDR2: MNHNS, SASEGT.

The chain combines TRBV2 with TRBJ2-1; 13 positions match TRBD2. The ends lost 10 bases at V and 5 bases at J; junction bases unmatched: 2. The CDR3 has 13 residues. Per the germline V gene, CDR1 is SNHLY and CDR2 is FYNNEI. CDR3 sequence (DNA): TGTGCCACCGGACTAGCGGGAGACAATGAGCAGTTCTTC. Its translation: CATGLAGDNEQFF.

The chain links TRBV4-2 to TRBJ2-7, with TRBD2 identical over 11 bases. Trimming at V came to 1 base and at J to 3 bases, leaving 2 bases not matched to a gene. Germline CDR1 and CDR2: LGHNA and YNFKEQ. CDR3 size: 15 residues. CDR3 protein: CASSQAGTSGYEQYF. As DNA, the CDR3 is TGTGCCAGCAGCCAAGCCGGGACTAGCGGCTACGAGCAGTACTTC.

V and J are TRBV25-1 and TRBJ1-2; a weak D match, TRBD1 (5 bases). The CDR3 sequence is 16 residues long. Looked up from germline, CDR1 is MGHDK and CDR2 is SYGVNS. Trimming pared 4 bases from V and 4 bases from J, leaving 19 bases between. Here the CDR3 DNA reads TGTGCCAGCAGTGCCCCAGAGGGCAACGGGGGCTATGGCTACACCTTC. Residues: CASSAPEGNGGYGYTF.

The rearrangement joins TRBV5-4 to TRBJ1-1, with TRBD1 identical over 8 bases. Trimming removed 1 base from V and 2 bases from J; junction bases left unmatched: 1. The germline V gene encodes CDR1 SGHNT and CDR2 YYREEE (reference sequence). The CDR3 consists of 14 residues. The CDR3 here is CASSLTGGNTEAFF. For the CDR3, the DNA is TGTGCCAGCAGCTTGACAGGGGGAAACACTGAAGCTTTCTTT.

In DNA, the CDR3 is TGTGCCAGCAGCGCAAGCGGGGAACCCCACTACGAGCAGTACTTC. This gives the protein CASSASGEPHYEQYF. V gene TRBV9 combines with J gene TRBJ2-7, with TRBD2 matching over 7 bases. The junction had 9 bases not matched to a gene; V was cut back by 3 bases and J by 3 bases. CDR3 size: 15 residues. Germline V gives CDR1 SGDLS, CDR2 YYNGEE.

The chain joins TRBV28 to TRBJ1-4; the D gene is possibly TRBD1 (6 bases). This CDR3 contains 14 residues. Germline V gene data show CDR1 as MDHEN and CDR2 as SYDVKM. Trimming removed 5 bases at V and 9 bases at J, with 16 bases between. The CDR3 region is CASSRTDLGQKLFF. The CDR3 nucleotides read TGTGCCAGCAGTAGGACAGACCTGGGACAAAAACTGTTTTTT.